What follows describes a single T cell receptor beta chain. Its specificity is not known. FACS sorted CD4+ or CD8+ T cells into CD45RA+ naive and CD45RO+ memory. Germline V gene sequence: CDR1 SGHNT, CDR2 YYREEE (reference sequence). This CDR3 has 16 amino acids. V trimming: 3 bases; J trimming: 2 bases; junction bases outside the gene matches: 7. This specimen comes from a study of regulatory dendritic cells for organ transplantation. Findings and limits, study-wide: Naive CD4+ and CD8+ repertoires were highly diverse; memory CD8+ was most oligoclonal. Memory CD8+ clonal expansion seemed more limited with regulatory than mature dendritic cells.

TCRdb's table, derived via immunoSEQ multiplex PCR, lists solely in-frame clones and lacks some. The sample holds some 29,000 clones, over 75% seen once. This chain links TRBV5-4 with TRBJ2-2, with 7 bases fitting TRBD1. The origin of this receptor is a human donor in good health. The specimen sequenced was memory CD4+ T cells from blood. The sample's subset: CD45RO+ memory T cells. The CDR3 loop reads CASSSRVGGNTGELFF. Written as DNA, the CDR3 is TGTGCCAGCAGCTCCCGGGTAGGGGGCAACACCGGGGAGCTGTTTTTT. The whole variable domain, remainder taken from reference TRBV5-4 and TRBJ2-2, is ETGVTQSPTHLIKTRGQQVTLRCSSQSGHNTVSWYQQALGQGPQFIFQYYREEENGRGNFPPRFSGLQFPNYSSELNVNALELDDSALYLCASSSRVGGNTGELFFGEGSRLTVL.